This T cell receptor beta chain was obtained from a study of blood T cell repertoires in COVID-19. The wider study: Acute and convalescent COVID-19 samples came from the United States, Italy and Spain. PBMCs, B-cell-depleted T cells, or T cells were the source of the cDNA or gDNA that made up the material.

The CDR3 runs 15 residues. Trimming shortened V by 4 bases and J by 0 bases, and 12 bases separated the two germline ends. Looked up from germline, CDR1 is SGHNT and CDR2 is YYREEE (reference sequence). In the study's own analysis: Scientists estimated how many nucleated cells there were by amplifying reference gene primers. Assay used: immunoSEQ multiplex PCR; TCRdb lists only in-frame clones, some missing. V and J calls and clone size are as listed in that table; D and trimming were resolved from the DNA. Of about 150,000 clones listed, around 80% were seen once; the top ten hold 4.2%. The sample holds a few counts of this clone.

This receptor was obtained from a man aged 60 to 69 with acute or convalescent COVID-19. Source material: peripheral blood. The chain recombines TRBV5-4 with TRBJ2-3, with D perhaps TRBD1 (5 bases). DNA for the CDR3: TGTGCCAGCAGCCGAGACAGTATTAGCACAGATACGCAGTATTTT. It yields the protein CASSRDSISTDTQYF.